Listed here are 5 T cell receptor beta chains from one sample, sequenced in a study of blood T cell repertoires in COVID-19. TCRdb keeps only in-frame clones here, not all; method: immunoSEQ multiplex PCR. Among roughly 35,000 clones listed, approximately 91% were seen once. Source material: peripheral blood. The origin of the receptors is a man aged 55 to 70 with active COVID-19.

The CDR3 nucleotides read TGTGCCAGCTCACCAGAGGAGGGAAACACAGATACGCAGTATTTT. Translating gives CASSPEEGNTDTQYF. The J gene is TRBJ2-3, the V gene TRBV18; the D gene is possibly TRBD2 (6 bases). Germline CDR1 and CDR2: KGHSH and LQKENI. The CDR3 sequence is 15 residues long. The ends were cut back, 2 bases at V and 2 bases at J, with 11 bases in the middle.

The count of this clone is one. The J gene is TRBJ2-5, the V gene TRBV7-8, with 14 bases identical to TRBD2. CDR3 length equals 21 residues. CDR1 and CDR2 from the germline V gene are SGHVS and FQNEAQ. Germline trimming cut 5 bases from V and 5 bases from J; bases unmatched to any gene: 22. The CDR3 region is CASSTSRFEGTSGRRRETQYF. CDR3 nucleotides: TGTGCCAGCAGCACCTCACGTTTCGAGGGGACTAGCGGGAGAAGGAGGGAGACCCAGTACTTC.

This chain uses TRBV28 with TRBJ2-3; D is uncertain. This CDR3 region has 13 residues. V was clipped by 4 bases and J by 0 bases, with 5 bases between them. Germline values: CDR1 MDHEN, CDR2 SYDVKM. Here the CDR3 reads CASSSYSTDTQYF. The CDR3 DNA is TGTGCCAGCAGTTCTTATAGCACAGATACGCAGTATTTT.

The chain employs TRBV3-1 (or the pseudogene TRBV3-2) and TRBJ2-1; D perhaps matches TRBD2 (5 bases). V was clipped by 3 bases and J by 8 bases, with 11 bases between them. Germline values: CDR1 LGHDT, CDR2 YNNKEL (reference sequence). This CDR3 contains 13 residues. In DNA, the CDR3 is TGTGCCAGCAGCCATTTAGAGCGGCATGAGCAGTTCTTC. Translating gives CASSHLERHEQFF.

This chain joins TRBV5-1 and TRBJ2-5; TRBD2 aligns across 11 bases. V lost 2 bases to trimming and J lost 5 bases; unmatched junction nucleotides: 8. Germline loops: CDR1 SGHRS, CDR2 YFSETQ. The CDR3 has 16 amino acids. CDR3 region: CASSFTLAGGQETQYF. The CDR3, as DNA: TGCGCCAGCAGCTTCACGCTAGCGGGAGGTCAGGAGACCCAGTACTTC.